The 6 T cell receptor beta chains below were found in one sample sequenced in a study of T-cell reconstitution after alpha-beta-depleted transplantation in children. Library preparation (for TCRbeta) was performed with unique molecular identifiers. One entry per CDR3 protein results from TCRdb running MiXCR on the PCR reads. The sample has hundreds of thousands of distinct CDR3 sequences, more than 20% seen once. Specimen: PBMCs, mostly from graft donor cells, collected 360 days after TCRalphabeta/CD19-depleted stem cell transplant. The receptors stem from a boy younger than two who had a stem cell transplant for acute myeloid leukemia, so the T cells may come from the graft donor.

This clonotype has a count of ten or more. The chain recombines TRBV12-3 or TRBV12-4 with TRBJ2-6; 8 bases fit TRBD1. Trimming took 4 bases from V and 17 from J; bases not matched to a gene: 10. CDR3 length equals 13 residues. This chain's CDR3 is CASSSRRQGCLTF. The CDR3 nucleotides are TGTGCCAGCAGTTCCCGGAGACAGGGGTGCTTGACTTTC.

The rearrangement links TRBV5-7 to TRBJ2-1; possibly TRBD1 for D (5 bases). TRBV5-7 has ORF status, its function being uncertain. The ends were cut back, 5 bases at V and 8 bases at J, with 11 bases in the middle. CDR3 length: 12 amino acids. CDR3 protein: CASRGLGYEQFF. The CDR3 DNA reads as TGTGCCAGCAGGGGGCTAGGCTATGAGCAGTTCTTC.

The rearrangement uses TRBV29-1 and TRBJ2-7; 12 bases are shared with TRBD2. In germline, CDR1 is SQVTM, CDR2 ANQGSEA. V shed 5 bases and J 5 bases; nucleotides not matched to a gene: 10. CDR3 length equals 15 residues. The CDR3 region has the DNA TGCAGCGTTAAAAGGGCTAGCGGGGGGGCGAACGAGCAGTACTTC. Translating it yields CSVKRASGGANEQYF.

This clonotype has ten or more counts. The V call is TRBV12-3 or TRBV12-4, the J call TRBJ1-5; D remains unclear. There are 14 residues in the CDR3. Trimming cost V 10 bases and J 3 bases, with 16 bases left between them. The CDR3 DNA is TGTGCCACCCACCGGTGGGGAGACAATCAGCCCCAGCATTTT. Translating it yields CATHRWGDNQPQHF.

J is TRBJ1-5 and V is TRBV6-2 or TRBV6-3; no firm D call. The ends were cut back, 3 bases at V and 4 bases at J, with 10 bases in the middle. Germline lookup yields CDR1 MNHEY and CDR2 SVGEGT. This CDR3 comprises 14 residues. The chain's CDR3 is CASSYRHLNQPQHF. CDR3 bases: TGTGCCAGCAGTTATCGGCATCTAAATCAGCCCCAGCATTTT.

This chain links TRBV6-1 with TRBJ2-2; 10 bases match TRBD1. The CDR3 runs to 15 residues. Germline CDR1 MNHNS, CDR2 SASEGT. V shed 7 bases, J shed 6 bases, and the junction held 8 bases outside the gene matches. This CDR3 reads CASTRTGGEAGELFF. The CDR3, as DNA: TGTGCCAGCACCAGGACAGGGGGAGAAGCCGGGGAGCTGTTTTTT.